This T cell receptor (beta chain) was observed in a study of cytomegalovirus exposure and HLA in healthy donors. The study, taken as a whole, reports: In vitro work confirmed that three CMV-associated chains recognize CMV antigens. The classifier reportedly diagnosed cytomegalovirus status with high specificity and sensitivity. Presence/absence analyses rested on an assumption that sequencing depth was roughly uniform across donors. When a later analysis was performed, an Asian-associated ancestry cluster reportedly had fewer N-insertions than the roughly 700-donor mean.

Researchers ran the PCR with 60 Vbeta and 13 Jbeta primers. TCRdb keeps only in-frame clones here, not all; method: immunoSEQ multiplex PCR. The data contain 150,000 or so clones, about two thirds of them singletons. The V gene lost 1 base and the J gene lost 5 bases, with 16 bases spanning the gap. This CDR3 has 16 amino acids. Per the germline V gene, CDR1 is SGHTA and CDR2 is FQGNSA. This clone was observed a handful of times. The antigen remains unidentified. The receptor comes from a woman aged 18-29 years in good health and CMV-seronegative. The sequencing input was PBMCs. The chain carries TRBV7-2 and TRBJ2-3, with D possibly TRBD2 on 5 matching bases. CDR3 coding DNA: TGTGCCAGCAGCTTAGGCCGCGGGCTAGATGGAGATACGCAGTATTTT. As protein: CASSLGRGLDGDTQYF.